The T cell receptor beta chain described here comes from a study of T cells after yellow fever vaccination. One entry per CDR3 protein results from TCRdb running MiXCR on the 5' RACE reads. The data hold 200,000 to 300,000 distinct CDR3 sequences, with around 6.7% observed a single time. This clonotype was seen ten or more times. Trimming took off 6 bases at V and 6 bases at J, with 17 bases between the two ends. The CDR3 spans 14 residues. This specimen consisted of CD4+ T cells sorted from PBMCs, obtained on the day of the yellow fever booster vaccination. V usage is TRBV12-3 or TRBV12-4 and J usage is TRBJ2-5; tentative D call: TRBD1 (8 bases). The clonotype originates from a man aged 25 to 40 who received the YFV17D yellow fever vaccine. The CDR3 DNA sequence: TGTGCCAGCAGCGCCACAGGGGGGGGACAGACCCAGTACTTC. Translating it yields CASSATGGGQTQYF.